The next 19 T cell receptor beta chains were all read from a single sample in a study of CD8+CD57+ T cells in acquired aplastic anemia. Genomic DNA acted as the template from which TCR beta VDJ combination and CDR3 sequence profiling were carried out. TCRdb re-called the reads through MiXCR, storing one row per CDR3 protein. The data show about 190,000 distinct CDR3 sequences, 55% to 70% seen once. Sequencing input: sorted CD4+, CD8+, or CD8+CD57+ T cells (not recorded which) from PBMCs. The receptors were gathered from a human donor with severe aplastic anemia or a healthy control (not recorded which).

The chain is built from TRBV20-1 and TRBJ2-7; TRBD2 matches 9 bases. Germline V gene data show CDR1 as DFQATT and CDR2 as SNEGSKA (reference sequence). The junction had 7 bases not matched to a gene; V was cut back by 1 base and J by 0 bases. CDR3 length equals 16 residues. The CDR3 sequence: CSARALAGASSYEQYF. CDR3 in DNA: TGCAGTGCTAGAGCATTAGCGGGGGCTAGCTCCTACGAGCAGTACTTC.

This clonotype was observed many times. The CDR3 DNA follows: TGTGCCAGCAGCTCTCTAGCGGGGGGGCCCTACAATGAGCAGTTCTTC. It yields the protein CASSSLAGGPYNEQFF. The V gene is TRBV7-3, the J gene TRBJ2-1, with 12 bases identical to TRBD2. V gave up 4 bases and J gave up 2 bases; unmatched junction bases: 3. The length of the CDR3 is 16 residues. Germline values: CDR1 SGHTA, CDR2 FQGTGA.

This clonotype was seen just once. The chain uses TRBV7-6 and TRBJ1-2; perhaps TRBD1 as D (5 bases). The CDR3 runs to 15 residues. V was cut by 2 bases and J by 2 bases, with 12 bases left in between. Germline CDR1 reads SGHVS; CDR2 reads FNYEAQ. The CDR3 DNA reads TGTGCCAGCAGCTTACTCAGGGTAGGGAACTATGGCTACACCTTC. Its translation: CASSLLRVGNYGYTF.

The sample holds a few counts of this clonotype. The rearrangement links TRBV7-9 to TRBJ2-7, with a possible D match to TRBD1 (5 bases). V lost 5 bases and J lost 6, with 17 bases in between. This CDR3 has 14 residues. CDR1 SEHNR and CDR2 FQNEAQ come from the germline V gene (reference sequence). The CDR3 DNA reads TGTGCCAGCAGCCAACTTAGGGGTTCGTCCGAGCAGTACTTC. Translated, it gives CASSQLRGSSEQYF.

Comments on this clonotype: Compared with germline, one end of the junction differs, possibly owing to a read error. The J gene is TRBJ2-7, the V gene TRBV7-2, with TRBD2 matching 8 bases. Germline V gene data show CDR1 as SGHTA and CDR2 as FQGNSA. There are 15 residues in the CDR3. The CDR3 sequence: CASSLVGGGGYEKYF. DNA for the CDR3: TGTGCCAGCAGCTTAGTCGGGGGGGGAGGCTACGAGAAGTACTTC.

The rearrangement links TRBV7-7 to TRBJ2-7, with TRBD1 matching over 11 bases. Looked up from germline, CDR1 is SSHAT and CDR2 is FNYEAQ (reference sequence). The CDR3 sequence is 14 residues long. The ends lost 5 bases at V and 7 bases at J; junction bases unmatched: 7. The CDR3 nucleotides read TGTGCCAGCAGCCAGGACAGGGGGCAGGGGGAGCAGTACTTC. It codes for CASSQDRGQGEQYF.

V is TRBV20-1 and J is TRBJ2-6, with D possibly TRBD1 on 5 matching bases. The V gene lost 0 bases and the J gene lost 4 bases, with 7 bases spanning the gap. The length of the CDR3 is 14 residues. Germline loops: CDR1 DFQATT, CDR2 SNEGSKA (reference sequence). The chain's CDR3 is CSARDREGANVLTF. CDR3 DNA: TGCAGTGCTAGAGACAGGGAAGGGGCCAACGTCCTGACTTTC.

This chain connects TRBV29-1 to TRBJ2-7; 7 nucleotides line up with TRBD1. V lost 5 bases, J lost 3 bases, and 7 bases stayed unmatched. The CDR3 covers 13 residues. Germline assignment: CDR1 SQVTM and CDR2 ANQGSEA. CDR3 amino acids: CSVRDSLIYEQYF. The DNA for the CDR3 is TGCAGCGTTAGGGACAGCCTCATCTACGAGCAGTACTTC.

This clonotype was seen a handful of times. At one of its ends the junction is not consistent with the germline gene, which may arise from a read error. The V and J genes are TRBV5-6 and TRBJ1-2, with D tentatively TRBD1 (5 bases). Germline lookup yields CDR1 SGHDT and CDR2 YYEEEE. The CDR3 consists of 13 residues. For the CDR3, the DNA is TGTGCCAGCAGCTCAGGGACTAACTCTGGCTACACCTTC. Protein sequence: CASSSGTNSGYTF.

This clonotype came up once. The chain combines TRBV10-1 with TRBJ2-7; D call uncertain. This CDR3 contains 13 residues. Germline V lookup: CDR1 WNHNN, CDR2 SYGVQD (reference sequence). V was trimmed by 2 bases and J by 0 bases, leaving 5 bases between them. CDR3 nucleotides: TGCGCCAGCAGTGAGGTCATCTCCTACGAGCAGTACTTC. Translated: CASSEVISYEQYF.

This rearrangement joins TRBV5-1 to TRBJ2-1; tentative D call: TRBD2 (5 bases). Per germline, CDR1 SGHRS and CDR2 YFSETQ. The CDR3 is 13 amino acids. Between the trimmed V and J ends, which lost 7 bases and 4 bases, there was a span of 12 bases. The CDR3 nucleotides are TGCGCCAGCTATCAGGACTCATACAATGAGCAGTTCTTC. Amino acid sequence: CASYQDSYNEQFF.

There are a few counts of this clonotype. The chain employs TRBV29-1 and TRBJ2-6; D gene uncertain. The germline V and J ends were trimmed by 4 bases and 0 bases, with 10 bases remaining between them. The germline V gene has CDR1 SQVTM and CDR2 ANQGSEA. CDR3 length: 15 residues. CDR3 DNA: TGCAGCGTTGTAGTTACCTCCTCTGGGGCCAACGTCCTGACTTTC. Translating gives CSVVVTSSGANVLTF.

The J gene is TRBJ1-2, the V gene TRBV28; weak D call: TRBD1 (6 bases). V lost 3 bases, J lost 8 bases, and 13 bases lay in between. CDR3 size: 13 residues. Germline V gives CDR1 MDHEN, CDR2 SYDVKM. In DNA form, the CDR3 reads TGTGCCAGCAGTTTTATGGGGGCGGAGGGCTACACCTTC. Translated: CASSFMGAEGYTF.

V is TRBV10-3 and J is TRBJ2-1; D is possibly TRBD1 (6 bases). The germline V gene encodes CDR1 ENHRY and CDR2 SYGVKD. The germline V and J ends were trimmed by 4 bases and 10 bases, with 11 bases remaining between them. The length of the CDR3 is 12 residues. CDR3 DNA: TGTGCCATCAGTGTCAAAGGACAGGAGCAGTTCTTC. Translated, it gives CAISVKGQEQFF.

The V gene is TRBV7-2, the J gene TRBJ2-5; 8 bases match TRBD2. The CDR3 extends over 14 amino acids. Germline V gene sequence: CDR1 SGHTA, CDR2 FQGNSA. The V gene end was trimmed by 8 bases and the J gene end by 4 bases; junction bases not matched to a gene: 9. In nucleotides, the CDR3 is TGTGCCAGCTCACCACCCAGCGGGAGAGAGACCCAGTACTTC. It encodes CASSPPSGRETQYF.

By share of the sample, this clonotype is medium-sized. CDR3 coding DNA: TGTGCCATCAGTGAGCCTAGCCTTAGCACAGATACGCAGTATTTT. Protein product: CAISEPSLSTDTQYF. J is TRBJ2-3 and V is TRBV10-3, with a possible D match to TRBD2 (5 bases). Germline CDR1 is ENHRY and CDR2 is SYGVKD. The CDR3 spans 15 residues. The V gene lost 2 bases and the J gene lost 0 bases, with 9 bases spanning the gap.

The chain joins TRBV9 to TRBJ1-1, with D possibly TRBD1 on 5 matching bases. V dropped 3 bases and J dropped 10 bases, with 10 bases sitting between them. Germline values: CDR1 SGDLS, CDR2 YYNGEE. The CDR3 loop spans 11 amino acids. The CDR3 DNA reads as TGTGCCAGCAGCGCCGGGGACGGAGCTTTCTTT. It codes for CASSAGDGAFF.

This clonotype was recorded at least ten times. V gene TRBV7-9 combines with J gene TRBJ1-3; D not resolved. Germline loops: CDR1 SEHNR, CDR2 FQNEAQ (reference sequence). The CDR3 runs 13 residues. V was clipped by 2 bases and J by 4 bases, with 6 bases between them. Here the CDR3 reads CASSLSGGNTIYF. DNA of the CDR3: TGTGCCAGCAGCTTATCGGGGGGAAACACCATATATTTT.

This clonotype was detected once. This chain links TRBV29-1 with TRBJ1-2; weak D call: TRBD1 (6 bases). V was shortened by 4 bases and J by 8 bases, with 11 bases between the two germline ends. Germline loops: CDR1 SQVTM, CDR2 ANQGSEA. The CDR3 has 11 amino acids. For the CDR3, the DNA is TGCAGCGTTGCGGGGGCGGAGGGCTACACCTTC. It yields the protein CSVAGAEGYTF.